The source of this TCR beta chain is a study of blood T cell repertoires in COVID-19. Study at large: Specimens from acute and convalescent COVID-19 originated in the United States, Italy and Spain. Sample material is recorded as cDNA or gDNA derived from T cells, B-cell-depleted T cells, or PBMCs.

Authors' analysis steps: Counts of nucleated cells, estimated from reference gene primer amplification, were obtained. Using immunoSEQ multiplex PCR, the repertoire was profiled, and TCRdb retains in-frame clones only, with some absent. V, J and clone size are taken as reported in that table, and D and trimming were inferred from the DNA itself. The sample consists of 200,000 to 250,000 clones, roughly 85% of them appearing once. The length of the CDR3 is 14 residues. Germline CDR1 reads MNHEY; CDR2 reads SMNVEV (reference sequence). With 6 bases clipped from V and 5 bases from J, the junction kept 7 bases outside the gene matches.

The chain has TRBV27 and TRBJ1-1; 9 bases line up with TRBD1. The sequenced sample consisted of peripheral blood. The sequence came from a woman between 18 and 30 years old who had recovered from COVID-19. The CDR3 bases are TGTGCCAGCAGATTACAGGGGGCAAGTACTGAAGCTTTCTTT. The encoded protein is CASRLQGASTEAFF.